The 32 T cell receptor beta chains presented below share a single source sample, sequenced in a study of T cell repertoires in cytomegalovirus infection. Their target antigens are unknown. TCRdb reprocessed the reads via MiXCR and lists one record per CDR3 protein. The data show under 850,000 distinct CDR3 sequences, with roughly a third seen just once and about 20% held by the top ten. The sample in question was cultured PBMCs, obtained from culture after CMV antigen stimulation. The receptors come from a human donor in good health (CMV status not recorded). Some clones in this sample may be carry-over from other donors' samples.

The rearrangement links TRBV20-1 to TRBJ2-7; D perhaps matches TRBD2 (5 bases). Between the trimmed V and J ends, which lost 5 bases and 9 bases, there was a span of 17 bases. Per germline, CDR1 DFQATT and CDR2 SNEGSKA (reference sequence). The CDR3 consists of 12 residues. As DNA, the CDR3 is TGCAGTGCTGTCGAGAGTAAGGGAGTGCAGTACTTC. Residues: CSAVESKGVQYF.

This clonotype has only a few counts. The V and J genes are TRBV5-1 and TRBJ1-1; a possible D gene is TRBD1 (6 bases). V was cut by 4 bases and J by 5 bases, with 18 bases left in between. Germline values: CDR1 SGHRS, CDR2 YFSETQ. The CDR3 runs to 15 residues. The CDR3 DNA is TGCGCCAGCAGCCCGGCGGGGGGCAGAAAGACTGAAGCTTTCTTT. The encoded protein is CASSPAGGRKTEAFF.

A single count supports this clonotype. The V call is TRBV20-1, the J call TRBJ2-5; the D gene is possibly TRBD2 (7 bases). Germline assignment: CDR1 DFQATT and CDR2 SNEGSKA (reference sequence). V was cut by 8 bases and J by 2 bases, with 21 bases left in between. The length of the CDR3 is 15 residues. In DNA, the CDR3 is TGCAGTTGTCTTCAGGTGGGAGGGGGGCAAGAGACCCAGTACTTC. Translated, it gives CSCLQVGGGQETQYF.

This clonotype showed up just once. The chain has TRBV12-3 or TRBV12-4 and TRBJ2-1, with 9 bases lining up with TRBD2. V shed 2 bases and J 7 bases; nucleotides not matched to a gene: 6. The CDR3 has 15 amino acids. The CDR3 nucleotides are TGTGCCAGCAGTTTAATTAGCGGGAGTATGAATGAGCAGTTCTTC. It codes for CASSLISGSMNEQFF.

The gene calls are TRBV5-1 and TRBJ2-7; D call uncertain. Germline CDR1 reads SGHRS; CDR2 reads YFSETQ. The CDR3 sequence is 15 residues long. V was clipped by 0 bases and J by 6 bases, with 16 bases between them. The CDR3 DNA follows: TGCGCCAGCAGCTTGGCCCCCCCGACACAAATCGAGCAGTACTTC. This translates into CASSLAPPTQIEQYF.

This clonotype appeared a few times. This rearrangement joins TRBV19 to TRBJ2-7; perhaps D is TRBD1 or TRBD2 (5 bases each). Germline loops: CDR1 LNHDA, CDR2 SQIVND (reference sequence). The CDR3 is 15 residues long. V was trimmed by 5 bases and J by 2 bases, leaving 16 bases between them. This CDR3 reads CASSSTGTAAYEQYF. Written as DNA, the CDR3 is TGTGCCAGTAGTTCAACCGGGACGGCGGCCTACGAGCAGTACTTC.

The chain uses TRBV20-1 and TRBJ1-1; 9 bases line up with TRBD1. The J segment lost 6 bases and the V segment lost 3 bases, leaving 8 bases of the junction unmatched. CDR1 and CDR2 from the germline V gene are DFQATT and SNEGSKA (reference sequence). The CDR3 is made up of 14 amino acids. Here the CDR3 reads CSARVTGGDAEAFF. CDR3 nucleotide sequence: TGCAGTGCTAGGGTTACAGGGGGCGACGCTGAAGCTTTCTTT.

The CDR3 loop is CASSQTGAGVGTQHF. The DNA of the CDR3 is TGTGCCAGCAGCCAGACAGGGGCGGGCGTCGGGACCCAGCATTTT. The J gene is TRBJ1-5, the V gene TRBV12-3 or TRBV12-4, with 8 positions matching TRBD1. The CDR3 covers 15 residues. The V and J ends lost 6 bases and 11 bases, in that order; junction bases with no gene match: 15.

This chain uses TRBV15 with TRBJ2-7; TRBD1 might be the D (6 bases). V was clipped by 2 bases and J by 5 bases, with 13 bases between them. The CDR3 has 14 residues. Germline loops: CDR1 LNHNV, CDR2 YYDKDF (reference sequence). The CDR3 coding sequence is TGTGCCACCAGCAGACCCAACAGGGTCCACGAGCAGTACTTC. Protein sequence: CATSRPNRVHEQYF.

This clonotype was counted ten times or more. The CDR3 is CASSFTSGGAGTDTQYF. In DNA form, the CDR3 reads TGTGCCAGCAGCTTCACTAGCGGGGGGGCTGGCACAGATACGCAGTATTTT. The rearrangement links TRBV7-2 to TRBJ2-3, with 13 positions matching TRBD2. V shed 3 bases and J 1 base; nucleotides not matched to a gene: 4. The germline V gene has CDR1 SGHTA and CDR2 FQGNSA. This CDR3 spans 17 amino acids. Full variable domain (remainder filled in from reference TRBV7-2 and TRBJ2-3): GAGVSQSPSNKVTEKGKDVELRCDPISGHTALYWYRQSLGQGLEFLIYFQGNSAPDKSGLPSDRFSAERTGGSVSTLTIQRTQQEDSAVYLCASSFTSGGAGTDTQYFGPGTRLTVL.

The rearrangement joins TRBV6-2 or TRBV6-3 to TRBJ2-7; D not certain. Trimming removed 2 bases at V and 6 bases at J, with 8 bases between. The CDR3 is made up of 12 amino acids. Germline CDR1 reads MNHEY; CDR2 reads SVGEGT. In nucleotides, the CDR3 is TGTGCCAGCAGTTACGCGGTTCGCGAGCAGTACTTC. It is translated as CASSYAVREQYF.

This clonotype was counted only a few times. The V gene is TRBV7-9, the J gene TRBJ2-1; no firm D call. V shed 0 bases and J shed 5 bases, with 11 bases lying between them. Germline CDR1 reads SEHNR; CDR2 reads FQNEAQ (reference sequence). The CDR3 is made up of 15 amino acids. CDR3 DNA sequence: TGTGCCAGCAGCTTAGCGCCGAAGGTCGACAATGAGCAGTTCTTC. It is translated as CASSLAPKVDNEQFF.

The chain carries TRBV6-1 and TRBJ2-5, with D possibly matching TRBD2 (7 bases). Germline V lookup: CDR1 MNHNS, CDR2 SASEGT. V lost 0 bases and J lost 9, with 17 bases in between. The CDR3 has 15 amino acids. In DNA form, the CDR3 reads TGTGCCAGCAGTGAAGCAGGGGGGGGCCGGGGGGCCCAGTACTTC. Protein sequence: CASSEAGGGRGAQYF.

This clonotype was counted between two and nine times. The genes are TRBV19 and TRBJ2-6; no definite D call. The germline gives CDR1 LNHDA, CDR2 SQIVND (reference sequence). This CDR3 contains 15 residues. V was clipped by 3 bases and J by 1 base, with 7 bases between them. CDR3 residues: CASSIGHSGANVLTF. The CDR3 coding sequence is TGTGCCAGTAGTATCGGCCATTCTGGGGCCAACGTCCTGACTTTC.

The chain combines TRBV7-8 with TRBJ1-6, with D possibly being TRBD1 (6 bases). Germline CDR1 reads SGHVS; CDR2 reads FQNEAQ. Deletions cut 2 bases from V and 7 bases from J, with 9 bases between. The CDR3 is 14 amino acids. In DNA form, the CDR3 reads TGTGCCAGCAGCTTAAACAGGGTAAATTCACCCCTCCACTTT. Amino acid sequence: CASSLNRVNSPLHF. The whole variable domain, remainder taken from reference TRBV7-8 and TRBJ1-6, is GAGVSQSPRYKVAKRGQDVALRCDPISGHVSLFWYQQALGQGPEFLTYFQNEAQLDKSGLPSDRFFAERPEGSVSTLKIQRTQQEDSAVYLCASSLNRVNSPLHFGNGTRLTVT.

This clonotype was counted a few times. V gene TRBV7-2 combines with J gene TRBJ2-1; 9 nucleotides match TRBD2. J was trimmed by 7 bases and V by 4 bases; bases with no gene match: 8. CDR1 SGHTA and CDR2 FQGNSA come from the germline V gene. This CDR3 has 15 amino acids. The CDR3 coding sequence is TGTGCCAGCAGCTCAATAGCGGGAGCTTATAATGAGCAGTTCTTC. It specifies CASSSIAGAYNEQFF.

CDR3 nucleotide sequence: TGCAGTGCTACCAGGGGGCAGGGCGCCGGGGAGCTGTTTTTT. As protein: CSATRGQGAGELFF. The chain couples TRBV20-1 to TRBJ2-2, with 8 bases that match TRBD1. The CDR3 is made up of 14 amino acids. Germline lookup yields CDR1 DFQATT and CDR2 SNEGSKA (reference sequence). V shed 4 bases and J 6 bases; nucleotides not matched to a gene: 7.

The J gene is TRBJ2-4, the V gene TRBV7-2; the D gene is possibly TRBD1 (5 bases). The germline V gene encodes CDR1 SGHTA and CDR2 FQGNSA. CDR3 length: 17 residues. The V gene lost 0 bases and the J gene lost 0 bases, with 12 bases spanning the gap. CDR3 sequence: CASSLAGAVLAKNIQYF. CDR3 bases: TGTGCCAGCAGCTTAGCAGGGGCAGTCCTAGCCAAAAACATTCAGTACTTC.

This clonotype was seen more than once but under ten times. The V gene is TRBV7-8, the J gene TRBJ2-5; D is uncertain. This CDR3 is 17 amino acids long. The germline V and J ends were trimmed by 5 bases and 4 bases, with 23 bases remaining between them. Germline V lookup: CDR1 SGHVS, CDR2 FQNEAQ. CDR3 bases: TGTGCCAGCAGCCCAGTGGAGTTGGGCTCAGTAAGAGAGACCCAGTACTTC. Its protein is CASSPVELGSVRETQYF.

This clonotype turned up a few times. This rearrangement joins TRBV19 to TRBJ1-2; a possible D gene is TRBD1 (5 bases). The CDR3 is 15 amino acids. Trimming removed 6 bases from V and 2 bases from J, with 16 bases in between. CDR1 and CDR2 from the germline V gene are LNHDA and SQIVND (reference sequence). CDR3 amino acids: CASRGVGAENYGYTF. CDR3 in DNA: TGTGCCAGTAGAGGGGTAGGCGCCGAAAACTATGGCTACACCTTC.

Only a few counts were recorded for this clonotype. The gene calls are TRBV7-8 and TRBJ1-6, with no clear D. The CDR3 has 19 residues. Trimming took 1 base from V and 0 from J, leaving 16 bases between them. Germline-derived CDR1 and CDR2 are SGHVS and FQNEAQ. CDR3 bases: TGTGCCAGCAGCTTAGTATTAGGGCTGACGAGCTCCTATAATTCACCCCTCCACTTT. Translated, it gives CASSLVLGLTSSYNSPLHF.

This chain links TRBV15 with TRBJ2-2, with a tentative D call TRBD1 (5 bases). The V end was cut by 4 bases, the J end by 1 base, with 7 bases between. This CDR3 comprises 14 residues. The germline V gene encodes CDR1 LNHNV and CDR2 YYDKDF (reference sequence). CDR3 region: CATSTTGNTGELFF. The CDR3 region has the DNA TGTGCCACCAGCACCACAGGGAACACCGGGGAGCTGTTTTTT.

This clonotype was picked up a small number of times. J is TRBJ2-3 and V is TRBV11-2, with D possibly TRBD1 on 6 matching bases. Germline CDR1 SGHAT, CDR2 FQNNGV. The germline V and J ends were trimmed by 3 bases and 7 bases, with 20 bases remaining between them. CDR3 size: 16 residues. CDR3 sequence reads: CASSFTGSRFTNTQYF. DNA of the CDR3: TGTGCCAGCAGCTTCACAGGGTCCCGTTTTACAAATACGCAGTATTTT.

This clonotype was counted at least ten times. This chain links TRBV7-2 with TRBJ2-7, with a weak D call TRBD2 (5 bases). Germline V gives CDR1 SGHTA, CDR2 FQGNSA. This CDR3 is built from 12 residues. Trimming pared 4 bases from V and 4 bases from J, leaving 8 bases between. The CDR3: CASSSDLYEQYF. CDR3 DNA sequence: TGTGCCAGCAGCTCGGACTTATACGAGCAGTACTTC.

V usage is TRBV4-1 and J usage is TRBJ2-4, with TRBD2 matching over 9 bases. Looked up from germline, CDR1 is MGHRA and CDR2 is YSYEKL. The ends lost 4 bases at V and 0 bases at J; junction bases unmatched: 7. The CDR3 runs 17 residues. In DNA, the CDR3 is TGCGCCAGCAGCCTCACGCCTAGCGGGATAGCCAAAAACATTCAGTACTTC. It specifies CASSLTPSGIAKNIQYF.

This clonotype was seen only a few times. This chain joins TRBV7-9 and TRBJ2-3; perhaps TRBD2 as D (5 bases). Germline V CDR1 and CDR2: SEHNR, FQNEAQ (reference sequence). V was clipped by 2 bases and J by 6 bases, with 15 bases between them. The CDR3 is made up of 15 amino acids. For the CDR3, the DNA is TGTGCCAGCAGCTTAAACTTCGGGGTCGCGGATACGCAGTATTTT. This sequence encodes CASSLNFGVADTQYF.

V gene TRBV9 combines with J gene TRBJ1-3; D remains ambiguous. Trimming removed 4 bases from V and 1 base from J, with 12 bases in between. The CDR3 runs 15 residues. The germline V gene encodes CDR1 SGDLS and CDR2 YYNGEE. The CDR3, as DNA: TGTGCCAGCAGCCCCAATGATGAATCTGGAAACACCATATATTTT. This gives the protein CASSPNDESGNTIYF. Full variable domain (missing parts from reference TRBV9 and TRBJ1-3): DSGVTQTPKHLITATGQRVTLRCSPRSGDLSVYWYQQSLDQGLQFLIQYYNGEERAKGNILERFSAQQFPDLHSELNLSSLELGDSALYFCASSPNDESGNTIYFGEGSWLTVV.

This chain joins TRBV12-3 or TRBV12-4 and TRBJ2-5; 7 bases are shared with TRBD1. The CDR3 loop spans 15 amino acids. The trim removed 5 bases at V and 5 bases at J, leaving 11 bases unmatched. CDR3 amino acids: CASSRDSLRGETQYF. CDR3 DNA sequence: TGTGCCAGCAGTCGGGACAGCCTAAGGGGGGAGACCCAGTACTTC.

The sample holds a few counts of this clonotype. This sequence joins TRBV27 and TRBJ2-7; D remains ambiguous. CDR1 is MNHEY and CDR2 is SMNVEV in the germline V gene (reference sequence). There are 12 residues in the CDR3. V dropped 4 bases and J dropped 6 bases, with 10 bases sitting between them. CDR3 region: CASSSLMGEQYF. CDR3 bases: TGTGCCAGCAGTTCCTTAATGGGCGAGCAGTACTTC.

This clonotype was seen more than once but under ten times. The genes are TRBV19 and TRBJ2-1; D gene unclear. The length of the CDR3 is 13 residues. V was trimmed by 4 bases and J by 4 bases, leaving 8 bases between them. CDR1 and CDR2 (germline): LNHDA, SQIVND (reference sequence). This chain's CDR3 is CASSNGPYNEQFF. The CDR3 DNA sequence: TGTGCCAGTAGTAATGGCCCGTACAATGAGCAGTTCTTC.

The rearrangement uses TRBV6-2 or TRBV6-3 and TRBJ1-2, with D unclear. Germline values: CDR1 MNHEY, CDR2 SVGEGT. The CDR3 extends over 14 amino acids. V lost 2 bases and J 0 bases, leaving 7 bases between the germline ends. The CDR3 region has the DNA TGTGCCAGCAGTTACGGCAGAGCTAACTATGGCTACACCTTC. This gives the protein CASSYGRANYGYTF.

This clonotype was counted ten times or more. The chain employs TRBV7-2 and TRBJ1-1; D gene unclear. The CDR3 is 12 residues long. The V end lost 4 bases, the J end lost 0 bases, and 3 bases lay between the germline ends. Germline V gives CDR1 SGHTA, CDR2 FQGNSA. The CDR3 protein is CASSYLNTEAFF. In DNA form, the CDR3 reads TGTGCCAGCAGCTATCTGAACACTGAAGCTTTCTTT. Full variable domain (outside the CDR3, taken from reference TRBV7-2 and TRBJ1-1): GAGVSQSPSNKVTEKGKDVELRCDPISGHTALYWYRQSLGQGLEFLIYFQGNSAPDKSGLPSDRFSAERTGGSVSTLTIQRTQQEDSAVYLCASSYLNTEAFFGQGTRLTVV.